Each of the 14 T cell receptor beta chains below was sequenced from the same sample in a study of blood T cell repertoires in COVID-19. The repertoire was sequenced with immunoSEQ multiplex PCR; TCRdb's copy has only in-frame clones and lacks some. Among about 160,000 clones listed, about 85% were seen once. Sequencing was performed on peripheral blood. Receptors were obtained from a man aged 35-49 years with acute or convalescent COVID-19.

In its sample, this clone was seen once. The V gene is TRBV6-1, the J gene TRBJ1-1; 9 positions match TRBD1. CDR3 size: 15 residues. V trimming: 2 bases; J trimming: 5 bases; junction bases outside the gene matches: 6. Germline V gene sequence: CDR1 MNHNS, CDR2 SASEGT. CDR3 amino acids: CASSEMGQGVTEAFF. DNA for the CDR3: TGTGCCAGCAGTGAAATGGGACAGGGAGTAACTGAAGCTTTCTTT.

The chain joins TRBV19 to TRBJ1-1; no clear D. The ends were cut back, 8 bases at V and 3 bases at J, with 13 bases in the middle. This CDR3 comprises 13 residues. Germline V gene sequence: CDR1 LNHDA, CDR2 SQIVND (reference sequence). In nucleotides, the CDR3 is TGTGCCAGTGTAGCCCTTTACTACACTGAAGCTTTCTTT. This gives the protein CASVALYYTEAFF.

This clone was counted once. The rearrangement uses TRBV12-1 and TRBJ1-1; TRBD1, the table's D call, lacks a check against the DNA. TRBV12-1 represents a pseudogene. This CDR3 region has 20 residues. CDR3 region: CASSFVESLGQGAWYTEAFF. The DNA of the CDR3 is TGTGCCAGCAGCTTCGTTGAGAGCCTAGGACAGGGGGCATGGTACACTGAAGCTTTCTTT.

The chain couples TRBV28 to TRBJ1-2; TRBD1 aligns across 11 bases. The CDR3 has 15 amino acids. The germline CDR1 and CDR2 sequences are MDHEN and SYDVKM. J was trimmed by 5 bases and V by 4 bases; bases with no gene match: 6. The CDR3 spells CASSSDRGQEYGYTF. CDR3 coding DNA: TGTGCCAGCAGTTCGGACAGGGGGCAGGAGTATGGCTACACCTTC.

This clone showed up just once. The rearrangement uses TRBV4-3 and TRBJ1-1, with D perhaps matching TRBD1 (5 bases). Germline V gene data show CDR1 as LGHNA and CDR2 as YSLEER. This CDR3 has 14 amino acids. The V and J ends lost 3 bases and 5 bases respectively, with 13 bases between them. CDR3 in amino acids: CASSQGGVWTEAFF. The DNA of the CDR3 is TGCGCCAGCAGCCAGGGAGGGGTTTGGACTGAAGCTTTCTTT.

This chain links TRBV14 with TRBJ1-6; 8 bases match TRBD1. V gave up 4 bases and J gave up 4 bases; unmatched junction bases: 6. The germline gives CDR1 SGHDN, CDR2 FVKESK. The length of the CDR3 is 16 residues. CDR3 protein: CASSRRQGAYNSPLHF. The CDR3 DNA follows: TGTGCCAGCAGCCGACGCCAGGGGGCTTATAATTCACCCCTCCACTTT.

V is TRBV19 and J is TRBJ2-3; weak D call: TRBD2 (7 bases). The germline V gene encodes CDR1 LNHDA and CDR2 SQIVND (reference sequence). This CDR3 has 16 amino acids. Trimming removed 3 bases at V and 0 bases at J, with 13 bases between. The CDR3 loop reads CASSMGGGPSTDTQYF. The DNA for the CDR3 is TGTGCCAGTAGTATGGGGGGGGGCCCCAGCACAGATACGCAGTATTTT.

This clone has a handful of counts. This chain joins TRBV5-1 and TRBJ1-3, with D unresolved. V lost 1 base and J 0 bases, leaving 8 bases between the germline ends. The germline V gene has CDR1 SGHRS and CDR2 YFSETQ. CDR3 length: 15 amino acids. The CDR3 nucleotides are TGCGCCAGCAGCTTGTTGGGCGTCTCTGGAAACACCATATATTTT. This translates into CASSLLGVSGNTIYF.

The gene calls are TRBV7-9 and TRBJ2-5, with 7 bases that match TRBD1. The length of the CDR3 is 14 residues. Germline V lookup: CDR1 SEHNR, CDR2 FQNEAQ (reference sequence). With 8 bases clipped from V and 2 bases from J, the junction kept 8 bases outside the gene matches. The DNA of the CDR3 is TGTGCCAGCGGTCAAGACAGGGCACAAGAGACCCAGTACTTC. Amino acid sequence: CASGQDRAQETQYF.

The rearrangement uses TRBV7-9 and TRBJ2-1; TRBD1 matches 8 bases. CDR1 is SEHNR and CDR2 is FQNEAQ in the germline V gene (reference sequence). The CDR3 is made up of 14 amino acids. Germline trimming cut 5 bases from V and 7 bases from J; bases unmatched to any gene: 7. CDR3 residues: CASSGWTGNNEQFF. The DNA of the CDR3 is TGTGCCAGCAGCGGATGGACAGGGAATAATGAGCAGTTCTTC.

The chain uses TRBV3-1 (or the pseudogene TRBV3-2) and TRBJ1-6; 7 bases match TRBD1. V was clipped by 0 bases and J by 10 bases; unmatched bases: 6. The CDR3 covers 15 residues. Germline lookup yields CDR1 LGHDT and CDR2 YNNKEL (reference sequence). In DNA form, the CDR3 reads TGTGCCAGCAGCCAAGAGGGTAGGGGGCTGTCACCCCTCCACTTT. It codes for CASSQEGRGLSPLHF.

V usage is TRBV9 and J usage is TRBJ1-6; weak D call: TRBD1 (5 bases). Looked up from germline, CDR1 is SGDLS and CDR2 is YYNGEE. The CDR3 length is 13 residues. V lost 1 base, J lost 11 bases, and 10 bases lay in between. CDR3 sequence: CASSVIGEAPLHF. CDR3 coding DNA: TGTGCCAGCAGCGTAATAGGGGAGGCACCCCTCCACTTT.

This chain joins TRBV20-1 and TRBJ1-1, with D tentatively TRBD1 (6 bases). The germline gives CDR1 DFQATT, CDR2 SNEGSKA (reference sequence). CDR3 length: 11 residues. DNA for the CDR3: TGCAGATCGGACAGGAACACTGAAGCTTTCTTT. It is translated as CRSDRNTEAFF.

The V call is TRBV2, the J call TRBJ2-7; possibly TRBD2 for D (5 bases). V gave up 7 bases and J gave up 4 bases, with 8 bases separating them. Germline lookup yields CDR1 SNHLY and CDR2 FYNNEI. CDR3 size: 11 residues. CDR3 region: CASKREYEQYF. CDR3 DNA: TGTGCCAGCAAGAGGGAGTACGAGCAGTACTTC.